The 21 T cell receptor beta chains reported below all come from one sample, sequenced in a study of post-analysis software for immune sequencing data. Study-wide points: A few TRBV segments occurring more often in patients than controls included TRBV5-6, TRBV5-1 and TRBV20-1.

Unique molecular identifiers were carried by the TCR beta cDNA libraries. One entry per CDR3 protein, called by TCRdb with MiXCR from the PCR reads. This table holds hundreds of thousands of distinct CDR3 sequences, approximately 60% found once. These receptors' antigens are unknown. Sequencing used blood. All receptors come from a girl aged 2-9 years with multiple sclerosis.

The rearrangement uses TRBV15 and TRBJ2-1, with D possibly matching TRBD1 (6 bases). The CDR3 length is 18 residues. Trimming shortened V by 0 bases and J by 6 bases, and 21 bases separated the two germline ends. Germline loops: CDR1 LNHNV, CDR2 YYDKDF (reference sequence). The CDR3 region is CATSRDPSTGRPLNEQFF. As DNA, the CDR3 is TGTGCCACCAGCAGAGATCCTTCTACAGGGCGCCCCCTCAATGAGCAGTTCTTC.

This clonotype is a singleton in its sample. The J gene is TRBJ1-2, the V gene TRBV4-3, with a possible D match to TRBD1 (6 bases). V lost 2 bases and J 6 bases, leaving 16 bases between the germline ends. Germline lookup yields CDR1 LGHNA and CDR2 YSLEER. The CDR3 runs to 15 residues. The CDR3 DNA sequence: TGCGCCAGCAGCCAATTAACAGGGAGGAGGGATGGCTACACCTTC. Residues: CASSQLTGRRDGYTF.

The V and J genes are TRBV20-1 and TRBJ2-1; D is possibly TRBD2 (6 bases). Trimming cost V 7 bases and J 4 bases, with 17 bases left between them. CDR1 is DFQATT and CDR2 is SNEGSKA in the germline V gene (reference sequence). The CDR3 contains 14 residues. This CDR3 reads CSGAGTARYNEQFF. The DNA of the CDR3 is TGCAGTGGGGCGGGGACGGCACGTTACAATGAGCAGTTCTTC.

This rearrangement joins TRBV2 to TRBJ2-5, with D maybe TRBD2 (6 bases). Germline assignment: CDR1 SNHLY and CDR2 FYNNEI. The CDR3 sequence is 12 residues long. Trimming stripped 7 bases from V and 2 bases from J, with 8 bases between. CDR3 in DNA: TGTGCCAGCATCGGACTACAAGAGACCCAGTACTTC. Encoded protein: CASIGLQETQYF.

This clonotype was counted only a few times. This rearrangement joins TRBV27 to TRBJ2-7; D not resolved. The assigned J gene may be wrong: the sequence end matches TRBJ2-5 better. The germline gives CDR1 MNHEY, CDR2 SMNVEV (reference sequence). This CDR3 has 12 amino acids. The CDR3, as DNA: TGTGCCAGCAGTTTCAATCGAGAGACCCAGTACTTC. Translation: CASSFNRETQYF.

The rearrangement joins TRBV13 to TRBJ2-7; D not certain. Trimming took 3 bases from V and 10 from J, leaving 22 bases between them. The CDR3 runs 15 residues. Germline V gene sequence: CDR1 PRHDT, CDR2 FYEKMQ (reference sequence). In DNA form, the CDR3 reads TGTGCCAGCAGCTTTAACCAAATTGGCTTCGGGCTCCAGTACTTC. It yields the protein CASSFNQIGFGLQYF.

The CDR3 sequence: CSARAGTQPQHF. CDR3 sequence (DNA): TGCAGTGCTAGAGCGGGGACTCAGCCCCAGCATTTT. The chain is built from TRBV20-1 and TRBJ1-5, with D possibly TRBD1 on 5 matching bases. In germline, CDR1 is DFQATT, CDR2 SNEGSKA (reference sequence). This CDR3 is 12 amino acids long. V lost 1 base and J lost 6, with 7 bases in between.

The chain joins TRBV20-1 to TRBJ2-1, with D hard to call. Per germline, CDR1 DFQATT and CDR2 SNEGSKA (reference sequence). With 6 bases removed from V and 15 bases from J, the gap between germline ends came to 18 bases. This CDR3 spans 11 amino acids. CDR3 sequence: CSAHGPSWLFF. The CDR3 DNA sequence: TGCAGTGCCCATGGACCTTCTTGGTTGTTCTTC.

The chain is built from TRBV12-3 or TRBV12-4 and TRBJ1-2, with TRBD1 as a possible D gene (6 bases). CDR3 size: 15 residues. V lost 6 bases and J 8 bases, leaving 22 bases between the germline ends. CDR3 amino acids: CASSLILQGSYGYTF. The CDR3 bases are TGTGCCAGCAGCCTGATCCTCCAGGGGAGTTACGGCTACACCTTC.

The genes are TRBV5-4 and TRBJ2-2, with D unresolved. V dropped 0 bases and J dropped 0 bases, with 6 bases sitting between them. Germline V gives CDR1 SGHNT, CDR2 YYREEE (reference sequence). The CDR3 has 15 amino acids. CDR3 coding DNA: TGTGCCAGCAGCTTGGAAGGAGCGAACACCGGGGAGCTGTTTTTT. Amino acids: CASSLEGANTGELFF.

This clonotype was counted at least ten times. The CDR3: CSSWGGRPYEQYF. The CDR3 DNA sequence: TGCAGTTCCTGGGGCGGGAGGCCCTACGAGCAGTACTTC. This rearrangement joins TRBV20-1 to TRBJ2-7, with 8 bases fitting TRBD2. There are 13 residues in the CDR3. Germline CDR1 and CDR2: DFQATT and SNEGSKA (reference sequence). J lost 2 bases, V lost 8 bases, and 8 bases had no gene match.

A single count supports this clonotype. The J gene is TRBJ1-1, the V gene TRBV7-6, with D possibly TRBD1 on 5 matching bases. Germline loops: CDR1 SGHVS, CDR2 FNYEAQ. The CDR3 loop spans 14 amino acids. Trimming pared 2 bases from V and 8 bases from J, leaving 15 bases between. The CDR3 region is CASSLSGGWAEAFF. The CDR3 DNA follows: TGTGCCAGCAGCTTAAGTGGGGGATGGGCAGAAGCTTTCTTT.

V and J are TRBV7-9 and TRBJ2-5, with 9 bases matching TRBD2. The CDR3 sequence is 20 residues long. In germline, CDR1 is SEHNR, CDR2 FQNEAQ (reference sequence). Trimming at V came to 5 bases and at J to 2 bases, leaving 21 bases not matched to a gene. CDR3 nucleotides: TGTGCCAGCAGCGAAGACGGTGGGCCGGTATTAGCGGGGGTGCAAGAGACCCAGTACTTC. Translated, it gives CASSEDGGPVLAGVQETQYF.

The chain links TRBV6-4 to TRBJ2-3; TRBD2 matches at 13 bases. The CDR3 runs to 15 residues. Per the germline V gene, CDR1 is MRHNA and CDR2 is SNTAGT. Unmatched junction bases numbered 6, after V lost 2 bases and J lost 10 bases. CDR3: CASSDRTSGGAPQYF. CDR3 in DNA: TGTGCCAGCAGTGACCGTACTAGCGGGGGGGCCCCGCAGTATTTT.

The chain employs TRBV5-1 and TRBJ2-1; TRBD2 is a possible D gene (6 bases). The CDR3 has 15 residues. Germline V gene data show CDR1 as SGHRS and CDR2 as YFSETQ. Trimming cost V 5 bases and J 0 bases, with 12 bases left between them. Here the CDR3 DNA reads TGCGCCAGCAGTATCACGGGAGACTCCTACAATGAGCAGTTCTTC. Its protein is CASSITGDSYNEQFF.

In this sample, this clonotype turned up a few times. V and J are TRBV7-3 and TRBJ2-3; the match to TRBD1 covers 7 bases. In germline, CDR1 is SGHTA, CDR2 FQGTGA. V trimming: 4 bases; J trimming: 4 bases; junction bases outside the gene matches: 8. This CDR3 is 15 amino acids long. The CDR3 reads CASSYRSGGADTQYF. The CDR3 bases are TGTGCCAGCAGCTACAGGTCAGGGGGTGCAGATACGCAGTATTTT.

This clonotype occurred a few times. The V gene is TRBV7-2, the J gene TRBJ1-2, with 9 bases aligning to TRBD1. The CDR3 is 13 residues long. Germline V gene lookup returns CDR1 SGHTA and CDR2 FQGNSA. After removal of 3 bases from V and 6 bases from J, the junction contained 2 bases not matched to a gene. CDR3 protein: CASSFRTGDGYTF. The CDR3, as DNA: TGTGCCAGCAGCTTCCGGACAGGGGATGGCTACACCTTC.

The gene calls are TRBV29-1 and TRBJ2-2; D remains unclear. Germline V gene sequence: CDR1 SQVTM, CDR2 ANQGSEA. Trimming removed 4 bases from V and 1 base from J, with 4 bases in between. The CDR3 runs to 12 residues. The CDR3 bases are TGCAGCGTTGTCCTGAACACCGGGGAGCTGTTTTTT. Protein: CSVVLNTGELFF.

V is TRBV6-6 and J is TRBJ2-3; D unresolved. The CDR3 loop spans 16 amino acids. V was cut by 3 bases and J by 2 bases, with 15 bases left in between. From germline, CDR1 is MNHNY and CDR2 SVGAGI (reference sequence). The CDR3 spells CASSYGRAIDTDTQYF. The CDR3 DNA follows: TGTGCCAGCAGTTATGGCCGGGCGATTGACACAGATACGCAGTATTTT.

The J gene is TRBJ2-2, the V gene TRBV4-3; TRBD1 agrees at 7 bases. After removal of 0 bases from V and 0 bases from J, the junction contained 4 bases not matched to a gene. Germline CDR1 is LGHNA and CDR2 is YSLEER. The length of the CDR3 is 17 residues. The CDR3 sequence is CASSQDEGAANTGELFF. The CDR3 DNA reads as TGCGCCAGCAGCCAAGATGAGGGGGCCGCGAACACCGGGGAGCTGTTTTTT.

This clonotype was counted only a few times. The genes are TRBV20-1 and TRBJ1-2; D possibly corresponds to TRBD1 (6 bases). Trimming removed 0 bases from V and 1 base from J, with 12 bases in between. Germline V lookup: CDR1 DFQATT, CDR2 SNEGSKA (reference sequence). The CDR3 extends over 15 amino acids. CDR3 bases: TGCAGTGCTAGAGATCTCGGACAGCTTAACTATGGCTACACCTTC. The encoded protein is CSARDLGQLNYGYTF.